The sequence of this T cell receptor beta chain was determined in a study of CD8+ T cells in alopecia areata. Findings and caveats of the study: Across lesional scalp, and particularly alopecia totalis/universalis, clonality surpassed that of normal scalp.

Isolated RNA was reverse transcribed into cDNA used as the sequencing template. The data were produced by immunoSEQ multiplex PCR, yet TCRdb's version contains in-frame clones alone and is incomplete. The repertoire holds about 150,000 clones, with 47% as singletons. This clone was found once. Its matching antigen is unknown. Per germline, CDR1 SGHRS and CDR2 YFSETQ. Germline trimming cut 4 bases from V and 3 bases from J; bases unmatched to any gene: 10. This CDR3 region has 17 residues. Sampling of alopecia areata patients yielded lesional scalp punch biopsies as well as peripheral blood. The sequencing sample was made of CD4+ T cells sorted from blood. This chain joins TRBV5-1 and TRBJ2-6; 7 positions agree with TRBD1. This receptor was obtained from a human donor with alopecia areata. CDR3 nucleotide sequence: TGCGCCAGCAGCGGTGTCGGCCAGGGGGTTGGGGCCAACGTCCTGACTTTC. This codes for CASSGVGQGVGANVLTF.